This record covers a single T cell receptor (beta chain). The sample comes from a study of blood T cell repertoires in COVID-19. Study at large: From the United States, Italy and Spain came samples of acute and convalescent COVID-19. From T cells, B-cell-depleted T cells, or PBMCs came the material, which was cDNA or gDNA.

Methods used by the authors: Estimation of nucleated cell counts relied on the amplification of reference gene primers. Some clones are missing from TCRdb's copy, which holds only in-frame ones; the method was immunoSEQ multiplex PCR. V and J calls and clone size are as listed in that table; D and trimming were resolved from the DNA. Among some 70,000 clones listed, around 86% were seen once. Specimen: peripheral blood. This TCR came from a man aged 80 or over with acute or convalescent COVID-19.

This CDR3 is CASSPDGKNTQYF. The DNA of the CDR3 is TGTGCCAGCAGTCCAGACGGGAAGAATACGCAGTATTTT. This rearrangement joins TRBV12-3 or TRBV12-4 to TRBJ2-3; a possible D gene is TRBD2 (5 bases). The CDR3 covers 13 residues. Trimming stripped 5 bases from V and 7 bases from J, with 13 bases between.